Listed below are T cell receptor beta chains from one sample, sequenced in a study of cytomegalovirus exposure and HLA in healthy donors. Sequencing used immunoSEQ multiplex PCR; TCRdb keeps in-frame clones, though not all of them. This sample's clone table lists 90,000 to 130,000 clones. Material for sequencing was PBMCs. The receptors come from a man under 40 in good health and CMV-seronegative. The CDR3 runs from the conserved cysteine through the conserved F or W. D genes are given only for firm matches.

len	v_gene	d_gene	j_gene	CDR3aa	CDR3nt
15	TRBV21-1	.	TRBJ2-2	CASSERDRGLGELFF	TGTGCCAGCAGCGAACGGGACAGGGGGCTCGGGGAGCTGTTTTTT
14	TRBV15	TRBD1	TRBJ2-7	CATSTRGRSDEQYF	TGTGCCACCAGCACCAGGGGGCGTTCAGACGAGCAGTACTTC
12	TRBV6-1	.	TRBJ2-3	CASSGDINTQYF	TGTGCCAGCAGTGGGGACATAAATACGCAGTATTTT
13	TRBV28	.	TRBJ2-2	CASSFTNTGELFF	TGTGCCAGCAGTTTCACGAACACCGGGGAGCTGTTTTTT
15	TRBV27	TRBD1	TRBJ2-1	CASSSPDRGNNEQFF	TGTGCCAGCAGTTCACCGGACAGGGGAAACAATGAGCAGTTCTTC
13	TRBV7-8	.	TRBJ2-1	CASSPTIVGEQFF	TGTGCCAGCAGCCCAACTATTGTCGGTGAGCAGTTCTTC
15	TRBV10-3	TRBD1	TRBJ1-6	CAISATGTGDSPLHF	TGTGCCATCAGTGCCACCGGGACAGGGGATTCACCCCTCCACTTT
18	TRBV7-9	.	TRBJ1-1	CASSSLGGPWSGNTEAFF	TGTGCCAGCAGCTCCCTGGGGGGACCCTGGAGTGGAAACACTGAAGCTTTCTTT
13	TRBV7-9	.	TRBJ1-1	CASSLGGGTEAFF	TGTGCCAGCAGCTTGGGGGGAGGCACTGAAGCTTTCTTT
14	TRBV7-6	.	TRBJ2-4	CASSSGREGNIQYF	TGTGCCAGCAGCTCCGGACGGGAAGGGAACATTCAGTACTTC
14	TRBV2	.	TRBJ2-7	CASSARTASYEQYF	TGTGCCAGCAGCGCTAGGACAGCCTCCTACGAGCAGTACTTC
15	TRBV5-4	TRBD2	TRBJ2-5	CASSLTSGFQETQYF	TGTGCCAGCAGCTTGACTAGCGGGTTCCAAGAGACCCAGTACTTC
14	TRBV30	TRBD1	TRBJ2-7	CAWSRQGGLVEQYF	TGTGCCTGGTCGAGACAGGGGGGATTGGTAGAGCAGTACTTC
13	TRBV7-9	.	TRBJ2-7	CASSLGLANEQYF	TGTGCCAGCAGCTTAGGCCTAGCGAACGAGCAGTACTTC
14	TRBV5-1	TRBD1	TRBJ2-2	CASLRDSDTGELFF	TGCGCCAGCCTCCGGGACAGCGACACCGGGGAGCTGTTTTTT
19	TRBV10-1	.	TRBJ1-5	CASSELSTGALYSNQPQHF	TGCGCCAGCAGTGAGTTATCTACAGGTGCACTGTATAGCAATCAGCCCCAGCATTTT
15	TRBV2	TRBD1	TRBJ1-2	CASSFPGGGGYGYTF	TGTGCCAGCAGTTTCCCAGGGGGCGGTGGCTATGGCTACACCTTC
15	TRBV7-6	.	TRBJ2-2	CASSLQAVNAGELFF	TGTGCCAGCAGCTTGCAAGCGGTGAACGCCGGGGAGCTGTTTTTT
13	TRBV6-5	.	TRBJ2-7	CASFSTRAYEQYF	TGTGCCAGCTTCTCCACTAGGGCCTACGAGCAGTACTTC
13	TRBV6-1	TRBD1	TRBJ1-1	CASNHRGPTEAFF	TGTGCCAGCAACCACAGGGGCCCCACTGAAGCTTTCTTT
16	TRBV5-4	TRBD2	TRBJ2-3	CASSLGLAGLTDTQYF	TGTGCCAGCAGCCTCGGACTAGCGGGGTTAACAGATACGCAGTATTTT
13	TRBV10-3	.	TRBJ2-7	CAINPTGDYEQYF	TGTGCCATCAACCCGACCGGGGACTACGAGCAGTACTTC
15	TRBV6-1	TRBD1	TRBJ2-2	CASGGTGGNTGELFF	TGTGCCAGCGGAGGCACAGGGGGGAACACCGGGGAGCTGTTTTTT
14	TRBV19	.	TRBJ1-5	CASSGDMGNQPQHF	TGTGCCAGTAGCGGGGACATGGGCAATCAGCCCCAGCATTTT
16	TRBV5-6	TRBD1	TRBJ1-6	CASSLRTGKRRSPLHF	TGTGCCAGCAGCTTGCGGACAGGCAAAAGAAGGTCACCCCTCCACTTT
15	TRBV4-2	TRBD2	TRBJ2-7	CASSQDSSGAYEQYF	TGTGCCAGCAGCCAAGATTCTAGCGGGGCCTACGAGCAGTACTTC
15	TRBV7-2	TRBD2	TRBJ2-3	CASSSTSRSTDTQYF	TGTGCCAGCAGCTCGACTAGCAGGAGCACAGATACGCAGTATTTT
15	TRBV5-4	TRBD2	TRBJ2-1	CASSLGAGGLNEQFF	TGTGCCAGCAGCTTGGGAGCGGGGGGGCTTAATGAGCAGTTCTTC
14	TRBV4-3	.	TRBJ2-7	CASSQAGTSHEQYF	TGCGCCAGCAGCCAAGCGGGAACCTCCCACGAGCAGTACTTC
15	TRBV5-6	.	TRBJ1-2	CASSPAGGSNYGYTF	TGTGCCAGCAGTCCCGCCGGGGGATCCAACTATGGCTACACCTTC
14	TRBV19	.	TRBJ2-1	CASSIVGEHNEQFF	TGTGCCAGTAGTATTGTCGGGGAGCACAATGAGCAGTTCTTC
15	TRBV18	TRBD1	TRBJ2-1	CASSPPSLQGAEQFF	TGTGCCAGCTCACCACCTTCTTTACAGGGGGCTGAGCAGTTCTTC
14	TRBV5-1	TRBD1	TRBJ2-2	CASRSGQGTGELFF	TGCGCCAGCAGGTCGGGACAGGGGACCGGGGAGCTGTTTTTT
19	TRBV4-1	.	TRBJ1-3	CASSHPVKRDTGTGNTIYF	TGCGCCAGCAGCCATCCAGTCAAGCGGGACACCGGTACGGGAAACACCATATATTTT
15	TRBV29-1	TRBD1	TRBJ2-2	CSVPGTGGDTGELFF	TGCAGCGTTCCGGGGACAGGGGGAGACACCGGGGAGCTGTTTTTT
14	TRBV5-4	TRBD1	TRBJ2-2	CASSFGQGSGELFF	TGTGCCAGCAGCTTCGGACAGGGGTCCGGGGAGCTGTTTTTT
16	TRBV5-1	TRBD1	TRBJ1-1	CASIMTGGGPNTEAFF	TGCGCCAGCATAATGACAGGGGGGGGACCGAACACTGAAGCTTTCTTT
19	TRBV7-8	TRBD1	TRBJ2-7	CASSLPGQGFDSSSYEQYF	TGTGCCAGCAGCCTCCCGGGACAGGGGTTCGATTCATCTTCCTACGAGCAGTACTTC
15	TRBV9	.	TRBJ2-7	CASSVGEGGRYEQYF	TGTGCCAGCAGCGTAGGGGAAGGGGGTAGGTACGAGCAGTACTTC
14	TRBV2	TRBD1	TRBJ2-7	CASSGPGQGDEQYF	TGTGCCAGCAGTGGCCCCGGACAGGGTGACGAGCAGTACTTC
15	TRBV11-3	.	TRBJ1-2	CASSPKGGVNYGYTF	TGTGCCAGCAGCCCTAAAGGGGGGGTTAACTATGGCTACACCTTC